This T cell receptor (beta chain) was sequenced during a study of glioma-infiltrating T cells after dendritic cell vaccination. The CDR3 sequence is 15 residues long. In germline, CDR1 is SGHTA, CDR2 FQGNSA. Trimming took off 6 bases at V and 5 bases at J, with 20 bases between the two ends. Data came from immunoSEQ multiplex PCR; TCRdb stores just in-frame clones and leaves some out. Of roughly 60,000 clones listed, more than 75% are singletons. Time point described: after dendritic cell vaccination, including at tumor progression/relapse. The sample was blood, taken after dendritic cell vaccination. This clonotype was obtained from a human donor with glioblastoma. The chain uses TRBV7-2 and TRBJ2-7; maybe TRBD2 (7 bases). CDR3 loop: CASSRGGFQGHEQYF. The CDR3 coding sequence is TGTGCCAGCAGTCGCGGGGGCTTCCAGGGCCACGAGCAGTACTTC.